The clone carrying this TCR beta chain was recorded at least ten times. The antigen is undetermined. Germline CDR1 is SGHDT and CDR2 is YYEEEE. The CDR3 is 17 amino acids. V gave up 3 bases and J gave up 3 bases, with 22 bases separating them. The data derive from a study of T-cell reconstitution after alpha-beta-depleted transplantation in children. A library of TCRbeta sequences, prepared with unique molecular identifiers, was generated. TCRdb independently ran MiXCR on the PCR reads; one entry per CDR3 protein. The sample lists around 490,000 distinct CDR3 sequences, roughly 10% occurring once. The study's findings and limits: Several hundred expanded graft clones reportedly were the source of alpha-beta T cells about two months after transplant.

The chain joins TRBV5-6 to TRBJ2-7; possibly TRBD2 for D (5 bases). This specimen was PBMCs, mostly from graft donor cells, taken 180 days after TCRalphabeta/CD19-depleted stem cell transplant. The receptor comes from a female patient aged 2-15 years who had a stem cell transplant for aplastic anemia, so the T cells may come from the graft donor. The CDR3 spells CASSSLQASGEFYEQYF. CDR3 sequence (DNA): TGTGCCAGCAGCTCCCTTCAGGCCAGCGGCGAATTCTACGAGCAGTACTTC.